This TCR beta chain was documented in a study of molecular identifiers for immune sequencing clone quantification. Preparation of the bulk TCR libraries relied on previously described methods and listed TCR primers. TCRdb reprocessed the PCR reads via MiXCR and lists one record per CDR3 protein. Of about 630,000 distinct CDR3 sequences listed, less than 30% were seen once; the top ten hold 0.6% to 0.9%. Germline V CDR1 and CDR2: MNHEY, SVGAGI. The V and J ends lost 2 bases and 4 bases respectively, with 13 bases between them. The CDR3 consists of 15 residues. This clonotype was counted ten times or more.

The source is a human donor in good health. Some libraries in this study had Jurkat cell RNA spiked in. Sequencing was carried out using naive CD8+ T cells from blood, with Jurkat cell RNA spiked in. Subset in this sample: FACS-sorted CD8+CD4-CCR7+CD45RA+ naive T cells. This chain uses TRBV6-5 with TRBJ2-3, with D perhaps assigned TRBD1 or TRBD2 (6 bases each). The CDR3 region has the DNA TGTGCCAGCAGTTACGGAGGGGGGAGGCCAGATACGCAGTATTTT. This translates into CASSYGGGRPDTQYF.